This entry concerns a single T cell receptor (beta chain). Its antigen is as yet unknown. This sample was included in a study of T cell repertoires in cytomegalovirus infection. TCRdb reprocessed the reads via MiXCR and lists one record per CDR3 protein. The sample has roughly 990,000 distinct CDR3 sequences; about 33% are singletons. The ends were cut back, 1 base at V and 7 bases at J, with 11 bases in the middle. CDR1 is MGHDK, CDR2 SYGVNS, per germline. The CDR3 is made up of 13 amino acids. Material: cultured CD8+ T cells from PBMCs, obtained from culture after CMV antigen stimulation. The clonotype was recovered from a human donor in good health (CMV status not recorded). Some clones in this sample may be carry-over from other donors' samples. The chain recombines TRBV25-1 with TRBJ2-7; tentatively, D is TRBD1 (6 bases). The DNA of the CDR3 is TGTGCCAGCAGTGAATTAGTAGGGGGAGAGCAGTACTTC. This sequence encodes CASSELVGGEQYF.